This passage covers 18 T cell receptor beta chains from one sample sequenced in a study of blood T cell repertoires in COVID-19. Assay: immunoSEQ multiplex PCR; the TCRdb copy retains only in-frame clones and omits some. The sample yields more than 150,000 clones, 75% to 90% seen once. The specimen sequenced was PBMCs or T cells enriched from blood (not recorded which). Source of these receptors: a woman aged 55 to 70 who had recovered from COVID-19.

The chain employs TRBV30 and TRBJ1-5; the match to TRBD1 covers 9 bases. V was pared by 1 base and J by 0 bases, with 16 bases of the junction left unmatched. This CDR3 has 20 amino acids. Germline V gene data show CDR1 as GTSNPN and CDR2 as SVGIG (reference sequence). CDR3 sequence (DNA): TGTGCCTGGAGTGCCGCATCCGACAGGGGGAAAACTTATAGCAATCAGCCCCAGCATTTT. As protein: CAWSAASDRGKTYSNQPQHF.

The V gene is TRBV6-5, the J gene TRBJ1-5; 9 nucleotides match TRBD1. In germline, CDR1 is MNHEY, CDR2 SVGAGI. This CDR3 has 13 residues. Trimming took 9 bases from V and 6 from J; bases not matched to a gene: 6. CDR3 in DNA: TGTGCCAGTGGGACAGGGAATTTTCAGCCCCAGCATTTT. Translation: CASGTGNFQPQHF.

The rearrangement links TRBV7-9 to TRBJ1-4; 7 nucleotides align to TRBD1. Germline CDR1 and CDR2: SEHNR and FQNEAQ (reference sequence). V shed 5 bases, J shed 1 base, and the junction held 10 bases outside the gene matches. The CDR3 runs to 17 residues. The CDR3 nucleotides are TGTGCCAGCAGCGCACAGGGGCGGGATGGAACTAATGAAAAACTGTTTTTT. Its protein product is CASSAQGRDGTNEKLFF. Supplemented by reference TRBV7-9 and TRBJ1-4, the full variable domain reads DTGVSQNPRHKITKRGQNVTFRCDPISEHNRLYWYRQTLGQGPEFLTYFQNEAQLEKSRLLSDRFSAERPKGSFSTLEIQRTEQGDSAMYLCASSAQGRDGTNEKLFFGSGTQLSVL.

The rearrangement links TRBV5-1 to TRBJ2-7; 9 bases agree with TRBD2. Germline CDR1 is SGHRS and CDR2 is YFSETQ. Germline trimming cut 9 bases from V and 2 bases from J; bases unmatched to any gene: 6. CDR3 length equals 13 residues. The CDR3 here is CATRLAETYEQYF. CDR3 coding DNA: TGCGCCACCCGACTAGCGGAAACCTACGAGCAGTACTTC.

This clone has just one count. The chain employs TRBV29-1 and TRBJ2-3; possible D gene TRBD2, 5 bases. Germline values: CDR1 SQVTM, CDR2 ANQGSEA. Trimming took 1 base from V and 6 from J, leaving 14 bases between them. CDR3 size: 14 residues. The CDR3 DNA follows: TGCAGCGTTGAAGGGACCTCGGGGTCGGATACGCAGTATTTT. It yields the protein CSVEGTSGSDTQYF.

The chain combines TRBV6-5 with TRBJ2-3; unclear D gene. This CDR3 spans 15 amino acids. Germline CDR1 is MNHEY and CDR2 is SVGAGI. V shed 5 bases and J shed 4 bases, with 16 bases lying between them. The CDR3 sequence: CASSHGVVVPDTQYF. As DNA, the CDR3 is TGTGCCAGCAGTCATGGAGTAGTCGTCCCAGATACGCAGTATTTT.

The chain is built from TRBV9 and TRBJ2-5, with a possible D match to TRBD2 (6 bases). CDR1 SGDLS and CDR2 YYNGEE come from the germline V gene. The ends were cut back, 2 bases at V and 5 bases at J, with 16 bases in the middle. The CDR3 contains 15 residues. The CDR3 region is CASSVTTLAGETQYF. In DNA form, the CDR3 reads TGTGCCAGCAGCGTCACGACTCTGGCGGGGGAGACCCAGTACTTC.

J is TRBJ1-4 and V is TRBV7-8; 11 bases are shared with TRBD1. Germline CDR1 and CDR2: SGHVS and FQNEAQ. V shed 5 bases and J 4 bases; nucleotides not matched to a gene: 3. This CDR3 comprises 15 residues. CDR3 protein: CASSPDRGRNEKLFF. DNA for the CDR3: TGTGCCAGCAGCCCGGACAGGGGGCGTAATGAAAAACTGTTTTTT.

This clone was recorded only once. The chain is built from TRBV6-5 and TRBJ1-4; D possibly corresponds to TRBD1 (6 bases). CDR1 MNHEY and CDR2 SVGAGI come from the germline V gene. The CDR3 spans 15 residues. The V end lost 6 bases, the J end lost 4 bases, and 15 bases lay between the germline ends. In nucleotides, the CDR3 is TGTGCCAGCAGCGACTCGGGCAGGGGTAATGAAAAACTGTTTTTT. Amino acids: CASSDSGRGNEKLFF.

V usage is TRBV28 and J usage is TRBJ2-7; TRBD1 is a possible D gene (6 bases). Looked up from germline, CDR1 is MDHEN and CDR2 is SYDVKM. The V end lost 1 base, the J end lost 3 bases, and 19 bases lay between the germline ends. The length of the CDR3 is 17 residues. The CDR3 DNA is TGTGCCAGCAGTTTATTGACTCTAAGTGACAGGTTCTACGAGCAGTACTTC. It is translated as CASSLLTLSDRFYEQYF.

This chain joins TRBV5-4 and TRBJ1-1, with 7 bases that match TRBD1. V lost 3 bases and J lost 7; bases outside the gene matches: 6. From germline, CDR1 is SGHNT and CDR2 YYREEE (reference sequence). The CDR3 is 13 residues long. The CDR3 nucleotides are TGTGCCAGCAGCTCGTCCGGGACAGTTGAAGCTTTCTTT. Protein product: CASSSSGTVEAFF.

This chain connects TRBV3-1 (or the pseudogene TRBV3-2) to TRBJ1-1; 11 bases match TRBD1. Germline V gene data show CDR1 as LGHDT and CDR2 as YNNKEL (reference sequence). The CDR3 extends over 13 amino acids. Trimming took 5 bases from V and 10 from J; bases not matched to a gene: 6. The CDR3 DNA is TGTGCCAGCAGCAACGGACAGGGGGCAGGAGCTTTCTTT. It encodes CASSNGQGAGAFF.

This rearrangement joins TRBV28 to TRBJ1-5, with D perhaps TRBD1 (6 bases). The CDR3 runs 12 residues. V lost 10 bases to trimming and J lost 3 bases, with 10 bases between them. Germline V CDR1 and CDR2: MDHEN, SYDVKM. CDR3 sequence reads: CATHRVNQPQHF. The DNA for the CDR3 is TGTGCCACCCACAGGGTCAATCAGCCCCAGCATTTT.

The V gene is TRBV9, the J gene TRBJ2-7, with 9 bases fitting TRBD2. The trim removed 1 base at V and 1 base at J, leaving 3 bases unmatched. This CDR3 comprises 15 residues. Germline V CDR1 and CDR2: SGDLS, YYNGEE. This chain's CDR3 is CASSVSGGNSYEQYF. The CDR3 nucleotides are TGTGCCAGCAGCGTAAGCGGGGGGAATTCCTACGAGCAGTACTTC.

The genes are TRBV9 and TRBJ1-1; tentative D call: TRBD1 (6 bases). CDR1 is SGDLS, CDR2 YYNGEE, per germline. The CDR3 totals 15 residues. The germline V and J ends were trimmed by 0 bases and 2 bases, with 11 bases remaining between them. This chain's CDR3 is CASSVDGTQNTEAFF. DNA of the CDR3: TGTGCCAGCAGCGTAGATGGGACACAAAACACTGAAGCTTTCTTT.

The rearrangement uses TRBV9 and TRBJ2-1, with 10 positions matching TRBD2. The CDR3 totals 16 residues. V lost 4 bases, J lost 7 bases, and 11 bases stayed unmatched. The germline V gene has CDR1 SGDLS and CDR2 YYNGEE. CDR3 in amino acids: CASSTQPGLAFNEQFF. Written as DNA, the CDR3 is TGTGCCAGCAGCACTCAACCGGGACTAGCGTTTAATGAGCAGTTCTTC.

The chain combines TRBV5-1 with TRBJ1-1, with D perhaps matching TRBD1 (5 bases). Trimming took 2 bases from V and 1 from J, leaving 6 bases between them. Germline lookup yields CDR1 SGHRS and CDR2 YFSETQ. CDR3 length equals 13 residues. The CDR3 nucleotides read TGCGCCAGCAGCTTAGGGGAGAACACTGAAGCTTTCTTT. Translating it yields CASSLGENTEAFF.

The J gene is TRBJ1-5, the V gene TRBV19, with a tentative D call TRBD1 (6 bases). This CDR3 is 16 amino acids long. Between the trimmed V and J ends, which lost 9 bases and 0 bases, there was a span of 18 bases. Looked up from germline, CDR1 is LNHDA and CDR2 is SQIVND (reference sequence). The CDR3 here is CASRTGLGYSNQPQHF. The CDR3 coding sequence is TGTGCCAGCAGAACAGGGCTCGGGTATAGCAATCAGCCCCAGCATTTT.